This record looks at one T cell receptor (beta chain) sequence and its context. The CDR3 has 17 residues. V shed 1 base, J shed 1 base, and the junction held 4 bases outside the gene matches. Germline V gene sequence: CDR1 MGHRA, CDR2 YSYEKL. Here immunoSEQ multiplex PCR was the method, and the copy in TCRdb shows in-frame clones only, minus some. Of roughly 180,000 clones detected, more than 65% appear once; the ten largest clones hold more than 9.5%. These data are taken from a study of blood T cell repertoires in COVID-19. Study as a whole: Specimens from acute and convalescent COVID-19 originated in the United States, Italy and Spain. Sources were T cells, B-cell-depleted T cells, or PBMCs; the material itself was cDNA or gDNA.

Cohorts were based on clinical histories the participants reported. V usage is TRBV4-1 and J usage is TRBJ2-5; 12 bases map to TRBD2. Material: PBMCs or T cells enriched from blood (not recorded which). The clonotype originates from a man aged 50 to 60 who had recovered from COVID-19. Here the CDR3 DNA reads TGCGCCAGCAGCCAAGTAGCTAGCGGGGGGGTCCAAGAGACCCAGTACTTC. It yields the protein CASSQVASGGVQETQYF.